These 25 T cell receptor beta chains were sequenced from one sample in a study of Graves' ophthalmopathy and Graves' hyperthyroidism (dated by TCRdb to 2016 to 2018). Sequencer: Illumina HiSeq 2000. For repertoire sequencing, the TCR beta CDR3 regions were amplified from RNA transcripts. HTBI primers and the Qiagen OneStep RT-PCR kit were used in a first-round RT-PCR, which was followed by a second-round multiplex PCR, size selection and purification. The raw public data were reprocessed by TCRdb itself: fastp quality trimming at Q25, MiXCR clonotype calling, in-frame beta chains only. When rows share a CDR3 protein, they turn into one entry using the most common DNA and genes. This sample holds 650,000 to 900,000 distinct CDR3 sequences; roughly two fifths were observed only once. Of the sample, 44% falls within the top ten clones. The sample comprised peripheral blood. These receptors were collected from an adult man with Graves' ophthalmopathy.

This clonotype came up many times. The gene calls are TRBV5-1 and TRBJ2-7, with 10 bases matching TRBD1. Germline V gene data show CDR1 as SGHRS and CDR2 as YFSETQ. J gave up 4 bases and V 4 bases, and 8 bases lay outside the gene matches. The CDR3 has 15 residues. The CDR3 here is CASSDGTGEGYEQYF. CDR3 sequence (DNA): TGCGCCAGCAGCGACGGGACAGGGGAAGGATACGAGCAGTACTTC.

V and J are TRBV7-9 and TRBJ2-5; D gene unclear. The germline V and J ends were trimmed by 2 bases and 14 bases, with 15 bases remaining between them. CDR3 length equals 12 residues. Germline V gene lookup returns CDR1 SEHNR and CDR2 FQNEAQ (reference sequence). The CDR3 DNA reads TGTGCCAGCAGCTTAACGCCGGGCCAAACCTACTTC. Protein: CASSLTPGQTYF.

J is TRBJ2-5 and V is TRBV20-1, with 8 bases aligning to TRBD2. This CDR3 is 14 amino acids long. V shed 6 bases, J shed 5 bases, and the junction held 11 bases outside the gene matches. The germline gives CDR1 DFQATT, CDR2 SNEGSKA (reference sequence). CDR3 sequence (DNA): TGCAGTGCAACAGCGGGGGACCCCCATGAGACCCAGTACTTC. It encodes CSATAGDPHETQYF.

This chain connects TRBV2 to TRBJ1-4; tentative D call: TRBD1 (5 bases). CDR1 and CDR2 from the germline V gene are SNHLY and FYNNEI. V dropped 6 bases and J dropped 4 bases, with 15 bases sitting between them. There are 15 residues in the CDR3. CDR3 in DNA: TGTGCCAGCAGCCGCTGGGGGGGTGGTAATGAAAAACTGTTTTTT. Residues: CASSRWGGGNEKLFF.

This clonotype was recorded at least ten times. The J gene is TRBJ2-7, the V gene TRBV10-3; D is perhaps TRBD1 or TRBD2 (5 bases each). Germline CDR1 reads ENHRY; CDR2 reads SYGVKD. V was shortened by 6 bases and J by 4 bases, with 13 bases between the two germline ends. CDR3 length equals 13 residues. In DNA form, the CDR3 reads TGTGCCATCAGGGGGGACCCAGGATACGAGCAGTACTTC. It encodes CAIRGDPGYEQYF.

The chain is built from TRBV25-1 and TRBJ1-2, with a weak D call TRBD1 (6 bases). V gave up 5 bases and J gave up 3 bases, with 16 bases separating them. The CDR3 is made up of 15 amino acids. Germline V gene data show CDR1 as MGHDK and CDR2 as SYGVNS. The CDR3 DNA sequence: TGTGCCAGCAGTCCCATGGACAGAAACCACTATGGCTACACCTTC. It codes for CASSPMDRNHYGYTF.

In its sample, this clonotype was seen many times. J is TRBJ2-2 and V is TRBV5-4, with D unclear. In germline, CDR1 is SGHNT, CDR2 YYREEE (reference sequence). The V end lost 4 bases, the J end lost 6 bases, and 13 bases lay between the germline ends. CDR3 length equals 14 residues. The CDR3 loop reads CASSAASIPGELFF. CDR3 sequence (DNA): TGTGCCAGCAGCGCGGCCTCGATTCCCGGGGAGCTGTTTTTT. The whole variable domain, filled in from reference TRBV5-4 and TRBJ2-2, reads ETGVTQSPTHLIKTRGQQVTLRCSSQSGHNTVSWYQQALGQGPQFIFQYYREEENGRGNFPPRFSGLQFPNYSSELNVNALELDDSALYLCASSAASIPGELFFGEGSRLTVL.

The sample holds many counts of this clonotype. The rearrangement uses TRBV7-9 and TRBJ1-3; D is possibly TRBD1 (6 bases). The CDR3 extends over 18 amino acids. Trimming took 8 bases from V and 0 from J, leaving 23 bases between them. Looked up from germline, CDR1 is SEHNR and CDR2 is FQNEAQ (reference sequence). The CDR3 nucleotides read TGTGCCAGCCAAGGGACAAGTGAGGAGAAGAGCTCTGGAAACACCATATATTTT. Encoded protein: CASQGTSEEKSSGNTIYF.

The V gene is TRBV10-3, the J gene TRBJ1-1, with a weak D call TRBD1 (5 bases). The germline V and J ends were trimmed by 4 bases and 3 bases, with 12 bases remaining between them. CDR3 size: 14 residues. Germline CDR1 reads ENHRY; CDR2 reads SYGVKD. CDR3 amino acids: CAISGDATYTEAFF. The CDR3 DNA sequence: TGTGCCATCAGTGGGGACGCAACTTACACTGAAGCTTTCTTT.

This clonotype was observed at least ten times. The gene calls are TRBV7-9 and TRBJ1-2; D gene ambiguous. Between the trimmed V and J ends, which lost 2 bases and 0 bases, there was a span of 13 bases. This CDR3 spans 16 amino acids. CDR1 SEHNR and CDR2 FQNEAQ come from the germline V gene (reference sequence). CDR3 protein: CASSLYTYESNYGYTF. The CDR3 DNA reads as TGTGCCAGCAGCTTATATACCTACGAGTCTAACTATGGCTACACCTTC.

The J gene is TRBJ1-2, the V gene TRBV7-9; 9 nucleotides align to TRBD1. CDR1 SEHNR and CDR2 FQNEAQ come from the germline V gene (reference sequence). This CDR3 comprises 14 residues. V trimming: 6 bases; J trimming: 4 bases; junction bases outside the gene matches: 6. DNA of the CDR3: TGTGCCAGCAGGTGGACAGGGGACCCCTATGGCTACACCTTC. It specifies CASRWTGDPYGYTF.

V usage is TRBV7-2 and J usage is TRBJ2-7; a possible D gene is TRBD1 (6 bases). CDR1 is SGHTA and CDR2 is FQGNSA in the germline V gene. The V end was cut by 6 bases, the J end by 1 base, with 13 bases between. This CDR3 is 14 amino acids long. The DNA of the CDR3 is TGTGCCAGCAGGGACAGCGGTCCATCCTACGAGCAGTACTTC. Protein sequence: CASRDSGPSYEQYF.

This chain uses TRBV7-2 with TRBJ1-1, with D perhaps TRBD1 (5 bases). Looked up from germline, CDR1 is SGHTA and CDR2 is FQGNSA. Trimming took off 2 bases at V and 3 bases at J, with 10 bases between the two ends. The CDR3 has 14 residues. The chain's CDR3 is CASSLSLGDTEAFF. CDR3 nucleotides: TGTGCCAGCAGCTTATCTCTAGGGGACACTGAAGCTTTCTTT.

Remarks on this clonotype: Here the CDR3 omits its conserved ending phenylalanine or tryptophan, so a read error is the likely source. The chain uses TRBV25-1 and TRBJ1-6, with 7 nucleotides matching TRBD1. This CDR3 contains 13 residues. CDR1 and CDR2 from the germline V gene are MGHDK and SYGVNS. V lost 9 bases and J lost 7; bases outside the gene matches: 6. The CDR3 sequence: CASLVRGNSPLHL. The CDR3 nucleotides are TGTGCCAGTTTAGTCAGGGGGAATTCACCCCTCCACTTA.

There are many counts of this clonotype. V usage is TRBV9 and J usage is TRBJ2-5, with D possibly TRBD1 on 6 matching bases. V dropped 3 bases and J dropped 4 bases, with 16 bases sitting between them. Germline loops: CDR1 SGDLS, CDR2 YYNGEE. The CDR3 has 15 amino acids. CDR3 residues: CASSEEGESGETQYF. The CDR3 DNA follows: TGTGCCAGCAGCGAAGAGGGGGAGTCGGGAGAGACCCAGTACTTC. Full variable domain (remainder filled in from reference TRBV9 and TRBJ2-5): DSGVTQTPKHLITATGQRVTLRCSPRSGDLSVYWYQQSLDQGLQFLIQYYNGEERAKGNILERFSAQQFPDLHSELNLSSLELGDSALYFCASSEEGESGETQYFGPGTRLLVL.

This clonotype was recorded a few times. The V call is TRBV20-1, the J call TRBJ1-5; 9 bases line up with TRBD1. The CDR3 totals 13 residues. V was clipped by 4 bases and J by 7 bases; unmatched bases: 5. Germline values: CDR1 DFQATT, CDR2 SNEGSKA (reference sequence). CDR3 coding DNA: TGCAGTGCTAAACGGACAGGGGTCCAGCCCCAGCATTTT. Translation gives CSAKRTGVQPQHF.

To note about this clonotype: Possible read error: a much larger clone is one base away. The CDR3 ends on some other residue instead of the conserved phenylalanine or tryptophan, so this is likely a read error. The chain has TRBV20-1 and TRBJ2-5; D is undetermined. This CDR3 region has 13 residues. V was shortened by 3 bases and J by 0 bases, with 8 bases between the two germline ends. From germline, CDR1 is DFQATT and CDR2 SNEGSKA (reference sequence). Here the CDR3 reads CSASDGDQETQYV. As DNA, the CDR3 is TGCAGTGCTAGTGATGGTGACCAAGAGACCCAGTACGTC.

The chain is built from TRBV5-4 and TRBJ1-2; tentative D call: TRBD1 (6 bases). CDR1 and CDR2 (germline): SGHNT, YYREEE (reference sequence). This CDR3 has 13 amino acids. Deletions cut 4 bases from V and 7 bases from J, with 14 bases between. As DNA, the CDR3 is TGTGCCAGCAGCGGAACAGGGTATGGTGGCTACACCTTC. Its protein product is CASSGTGYGGYTF.

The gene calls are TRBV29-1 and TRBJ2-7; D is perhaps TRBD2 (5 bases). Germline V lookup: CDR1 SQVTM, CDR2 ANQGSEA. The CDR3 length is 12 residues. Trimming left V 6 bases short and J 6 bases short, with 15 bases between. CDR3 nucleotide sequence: TGCAGCGTCCTCCGGGCGGGCGGCGAGCAGTACTTC. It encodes CSVLRAGGEQYF.

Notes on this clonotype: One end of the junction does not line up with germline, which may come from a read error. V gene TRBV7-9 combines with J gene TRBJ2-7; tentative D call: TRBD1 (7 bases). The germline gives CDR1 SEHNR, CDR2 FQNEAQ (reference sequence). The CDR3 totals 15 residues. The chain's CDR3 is CASSARPGGSLEQYF. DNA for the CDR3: TGCGCCAGCAGCGCTCGCCCAGGGGGGTCTCTAGAGCAGTACTTC. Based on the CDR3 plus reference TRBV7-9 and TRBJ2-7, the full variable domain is DTGVSQNPRHKITKRGQNVTFRCDPISEHNRLYWYRQTLGQGPEFLTYFQNEAQLEKSRLLSDRFSAERPKGSFSTLEIQRTEQGDSAMYLCASSARPGGSLEQYFGPGTRLTVT.

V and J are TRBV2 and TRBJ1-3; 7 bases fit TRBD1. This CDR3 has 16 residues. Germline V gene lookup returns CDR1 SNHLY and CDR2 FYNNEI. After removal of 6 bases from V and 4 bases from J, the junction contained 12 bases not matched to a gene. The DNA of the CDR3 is TGTGCCAGCAGCTTAAGCCAGGGGGAGTCAGGAAACACCATATATTTT. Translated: CASSLSQGESGNTIYF.

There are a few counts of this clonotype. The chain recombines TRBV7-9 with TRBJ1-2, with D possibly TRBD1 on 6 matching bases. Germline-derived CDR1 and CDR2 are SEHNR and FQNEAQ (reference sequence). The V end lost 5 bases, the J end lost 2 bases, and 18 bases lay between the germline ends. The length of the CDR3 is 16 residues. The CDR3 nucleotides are TGTGCCAGCAGCCAAGATGCGGGACACCTAAACTATGGCTACACCTTC. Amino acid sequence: CASSQDAGHLNYGYTF.

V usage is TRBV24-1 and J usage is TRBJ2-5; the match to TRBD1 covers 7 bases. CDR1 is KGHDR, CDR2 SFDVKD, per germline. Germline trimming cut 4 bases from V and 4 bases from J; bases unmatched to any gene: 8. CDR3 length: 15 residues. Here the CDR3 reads CATSETGTGRETQYF. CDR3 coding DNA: TGTGCCACCAGTGAGACAGGGACGGGACGAGAGACCCAGTACTTC.

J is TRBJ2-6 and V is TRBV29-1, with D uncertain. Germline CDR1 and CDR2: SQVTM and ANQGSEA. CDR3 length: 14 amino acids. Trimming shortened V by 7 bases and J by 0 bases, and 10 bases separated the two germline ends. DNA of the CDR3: TGCAGCGCCCAGGCATCCTCTGGGGCCAACGTCCTGACTTTC. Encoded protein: CSAQASSGANVLTF.

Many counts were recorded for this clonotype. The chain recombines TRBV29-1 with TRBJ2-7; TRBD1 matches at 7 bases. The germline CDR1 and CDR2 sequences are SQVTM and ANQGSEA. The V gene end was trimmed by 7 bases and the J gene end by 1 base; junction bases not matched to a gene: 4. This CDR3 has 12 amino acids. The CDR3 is CSGRQGSYEQYF. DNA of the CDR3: TGCAGCGGAAGACAGGGATCCTACGAGCAGTACTTC.